This T cell receptor (beta chain) is drawn from a study of tumor and adjacent non-tumor tissue in lung cancer. To note about this clonotype: An end of the junction differs from the germline gene, which may be a read error.

The template was RNA from unsorted bulk tissue. CDR3 length: 16 amino acids. The library came from three nested PCR rounds adapted from ARM-PCR protocols. TCRdb reprocessed the multiplex PCR reads with MiXCR, giving one entry per CDR3 protein. The data hold around 140,000 distinct CDR3 sequences, with approximately 64% observed a single time. This receptor was taken from a man between 60 and 75 years old with small cell lung cancer. The material sequenced was lung tumor tissue. This chain uses TRBV12-3 or TRBV12-4 with TRBJ2-3, with D tentatively TRBD2 (5 bases). CDR3 sequence reads: CASSLTGLPSTDTRYF. CDR3 sequence (DNA): TGTGCGAGCAGTCTAACCGGGCTCCCTAGCACAGATACGCGGTATTTT.